The clone carrying this TCR beta chain was counted once. Germline V CDR1 and CDR2: MDHEN, SYDVKM. V was cut by 2 bases and J by 2 bases, with 7 bases left in between. The CDR3 totals 14 residues. Original methodology: By means of reference gene primer amplification, nucleated cell counts were estimated. Produced via immunoSEQ multiplex PCR; TCRdb's table is partial and in-frame only. V, J and clone size are those of that table, while D and trimming were read from the DNA. The table has 60,000 to 90,000 clones, roughly 89% seen once. The data were obtained in a study of blood T cell repertoires in COVID-19. Across the whole study: There were acute and convalescent COVID-19 samples, and they came from the United States, Italy and Spain. T cells, B-cell-depleted T cells, or PBMCs supplied cDNA or gDNA.

The source material was peripheral blood. This chain uses TRBV28 with TRBJ1-3; D might be TRBD1 (5 bases). The sequence was obtained from a man aged 50-60 years with acute or convalescent COVID-19. The CDR3 DNA reads as TGTGCCAGCAGTTTAACAGGAACTGGAAACACCATATATTTT. This translates into CASSLTGTGNTIYF.